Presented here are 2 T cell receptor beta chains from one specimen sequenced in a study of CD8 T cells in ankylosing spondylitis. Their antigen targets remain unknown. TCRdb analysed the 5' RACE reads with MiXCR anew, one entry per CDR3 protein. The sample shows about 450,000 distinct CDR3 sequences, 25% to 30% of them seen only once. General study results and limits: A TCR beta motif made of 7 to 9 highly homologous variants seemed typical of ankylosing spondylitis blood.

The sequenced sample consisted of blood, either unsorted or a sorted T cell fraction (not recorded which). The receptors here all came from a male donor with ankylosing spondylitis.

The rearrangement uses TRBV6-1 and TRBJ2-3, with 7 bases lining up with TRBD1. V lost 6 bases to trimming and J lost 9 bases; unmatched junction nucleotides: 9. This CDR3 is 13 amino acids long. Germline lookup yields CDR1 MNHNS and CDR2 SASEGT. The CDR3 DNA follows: TGTGCCAGCAGCTCATCCTTCAGGGGGACGCAGTATTTT. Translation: CASSSSFRGTQYF.

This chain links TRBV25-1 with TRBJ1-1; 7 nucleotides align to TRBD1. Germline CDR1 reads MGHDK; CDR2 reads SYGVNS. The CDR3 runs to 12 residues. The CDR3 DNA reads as TGTGCTGCTGGGGACAGAAGGACTGAAGCTTTCTTT. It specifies CAAGDRRTEAFF.